The entry below gives a single T cell receptor (beta chain) sequence along with its context. Its antigen is not known. The data originate from a study of radiotherapy plus CTLA-4 blockade in lung cancer. Study findings and constraints: Tumor-derived TCR clones expanded in blood after radiotherapy plus ipilimumab.

Assay used: immunoSEQ multiplex PCR; TCRdb lists only in-frame clones, some missing. The sample yields more than 25,000 clones, 79% seen once. This sample comprised peripheral blood, obtained from a patient treated with radiotherapy plus ipilimumab. The receptor was isolated from a human donor with non-small cell lung cancer that progressed on radiotherapy plus ipilimumab.

For the CDR3, the DNA is TGCAGCGTTGTGGCCCCGCTAATTGACGCTATCTACACAGATACGCAGTATTTT. It codes for CSVVAPLIDAIYTDTQYF. The chain links TRBV29-1 to TRBJ2-3; D ambiguous. The V end lost 4 bases, the J end lost 2 bases, and 25 bases lay between the germline ends. This CDR3 contains 18 residues. CDR1 and CDR2 (germline): SQVTM, ANQGSEA.